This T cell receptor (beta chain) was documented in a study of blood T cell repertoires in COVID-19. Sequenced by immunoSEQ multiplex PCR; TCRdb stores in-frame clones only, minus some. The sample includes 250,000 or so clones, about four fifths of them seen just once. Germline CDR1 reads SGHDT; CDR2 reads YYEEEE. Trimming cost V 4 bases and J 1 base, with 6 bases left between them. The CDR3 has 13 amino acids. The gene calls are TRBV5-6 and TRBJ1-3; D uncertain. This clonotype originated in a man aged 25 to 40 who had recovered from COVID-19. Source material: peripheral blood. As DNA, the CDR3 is TGTGCCAGCAGCCTAGGATCTGGAAACACCATATATTTT. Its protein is CASSLGSGNTIYF. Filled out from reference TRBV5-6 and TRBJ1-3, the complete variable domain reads DAGVTQSPTHLIKTRGQQVTLRCSPKSGHDTVSWYQQALGQGPQFIFQYYEEEERQRGNFPDRFSGHQFPNYSSELNVNALLLGDSALYLCASSLGSGNTIYFGEGSWLTVV.